This entry features one T cell receptor beta chain sequence. Its target is unknown. Repertoires were generated with immunoSEQ multiplex PCR, while TCRdb's copy carries only in-frame clones and drops some. This table holds around 31,000 clones, 85% to 95% found once. This sample stems from a study of T cells in pancreatic ductal adenocarcinoma. Study-level findings and limits: Tumor-versus-blood clonality comparisons may be biased toward lower tumor diversity.

Germline values: CDR1 LGHNA, CDR2 YNFKEQ. The CDR3 is 15 amino acids. Trimming cost V 3 bases and J 0 bases, with 9 bases left between them. No neoadjuvant therapy was given to the selected pancreatic ductal adenocarcinoma patients before their surgery. This sequence was found in a human donor with pancreatic ductal adenocarcinoma. The chain uses TRBV4-2 and TRBJ2-1, with D possibly being TRBD1 (5 bases). Sequencing was carried out using PBMCs. DNA of the CDR3: TGTGCCAGCAGCCAGGGGCTAACCTCCTACAATGAGCAGTTCTTC. Translation: CASSQGLTSYNEQFF.